This TCR beta chain was recorded in a study of stem cell transplantation in POMP-related autoinflammatory disease. About the study: CD8+ T cells were low and CD4+ cells naive-skewed before transplant. After transplant, neutrophils and platelets showed 100% graft donor chimerism through one year.

The CDR3 spans 13 residues. CDR1 is SQVTM, CDR2 ANQGSEA, per germline. Deletions cut 3 bases from V and 5 bases from J, with 10 bases between. Generated by immunoSEQ multiplex PCR, the TCRdb table keeps only in-frame clones and is missing some. Of some 70,000 clones in the sample, more than 75% were seen once. This chain uses TRBV29-1 with TRBJ1-4, with D uncertain. This TCR came from a human patient with POMP-related autoinflammation and immune dysregulation (PRAID). Some T cells may possibly be graft donor cells. The specimen was CD4+ T cells from PBMCs, collected after stem cell transplantation. The CDR3: CSVDGGINEKLFF. In DNA form, the CDR3 reads TGCAGCGTTGACGGAGGAATAAATGAAAAACTGTTTTTT.